One and the same sample provided the 12 T cell receptor beta chains below, sequenced in a study of CD8+ T cells in alopecia areata. The treatment denotes: oral pan-JAK inhibitor, 5-10 mg twice daily. Investigators isolated RNA and reverse transcribed it into cDNA to act as the sequencing template. Data came from immunoSEQ multiplex PCR; TCRdb stores just in-frame clones and leaves some out. This sample yields about 120,000 clones, of which less than 70% are seen a single time; about 3.4% belongs to the top ten. The sample consisted of CD4+ T cells sorted from blood, taken at week 24, from a patient treated with tofacitinib. The receptors come from a human donor with alopecia areata.

The chain uses TRBV11-2 and TRBJ1-2; perhaps TRBD1 as D (6 bases). V was pared by 3 bases and J by 3 bases, with 8 bases between. This CDR3 region has 13 residues. Germline-derived CDR1 and CDR2 are SGHAT and FQNNGV. DNA for the CDR3: TGTGCCAGCAGCTTGGGGGGCGACTATGGCTACACCTTC. This translates into CASSLGGDYGYTF.

The gene calls are TRBV4-1 and TRBJ2-5; D is ambiguous. V lost 5 bases to trimming and J lost 3 bases, with 7 bases between them. Germline V gene data show CDR1 as MGHRA and CDR2 as YSYEKL. The length of the CDR3 is 12 residues. The CDR3 loop is CASSYPKETQYF. The CDR3, as DNA: TGCGCCAGCAGCTACCCCAAAGAGACCCAGTACTTC.

Points on this clone: The sample holds other DNA sequences that translate to the same CDR3. The genes are TRBV30 and TRBJ1-2, with TRBD1 as a possible D gene (6 bases). V was cut by 3 bases and J by 2 bases, with 7 bases left in between. The CDR3 consists of 12 residues. Germline values: CDR1 GTSNPN, CDR2 SVGIG (reference sequence). The CDR3 is CAWSTGNYGYTF. For the CDR3, the DNA is TGTGCCTGGAGCACAGGGAACTATGGCTACACCTTC.

V and J are TRBV13 and TRBJ1-1; no definite D call. Trimming left V 7 bases short and J 2 bases short, with 14 bases between. This CDR3 contains 14 residues. Germline V lookup: CDR1 PRHDT, CDR2 FYEKMQ (reference sequence). In DNA form, the CDR3 reads TGTGCCAGCAAATCCGGACTGATCAACACTGAAGCTTTCTTT. This codes for CASKSGLINTEAFF. Full variable domain (missing parts from reference TRBV13 and TRBJ1-1): AAGVIQSPRHLIKEKRETATLKCYPIPRHDTVYWYQQGPGQDPQFLISFYEKMQSDKGSIPDRFSAQQFSDYHSELNMSSLELGDSALYFCASKSGLINTEAFFGQGTRLTVV.

The chain has TRBV7-8 and TRBJ1-5, with TRBD1 as a possible D gene (5 bases). This CDR3 spans 14 amino acids. The V and J ends lost 0 bases and 3 bases respectively, with 6 bases between them. The V gene's germline CDR1 is SGHVS and CDR2 FQNEAQ. As DNA, the CDR3 is TGTGCCAGCAGCTTAGCGGGGCTCAATCAGCCCCAGCATTTT. Translation: CASSLAGLNQPQHF.

There are a few counts of this clone. The chain is built from TRBV4-1 and TRBJ1-2; TRBD1 matches at 12 bases. V gave up 1 base and J gave up 6 bases; unmatched junction bases: 6. The CDR3 has 16 residues. CDR1 MGHRA and CDR2 YSYEKL come from the germline V gene. The CDR3 DNA reads TGCGCCAGCAGCCAAGTGGGGGACAGGGGGCGAAATGGCTACACCTTC. Amino acid sequence: CASSQVGDRGRNGYTF.

The chain couples TRBV29-1 to TRBJ2-2, with D possibly TRBD2 on 5 matching bases. V was trimmed by 6 bases and J by 7 bases, leaving 18 bases between them. Germline V gene sequence: CDR1 SQVTM, CDR2 ANQGSEA. The CDR3 spans 14 residues. DNA of the CDR3: TGCAGCGTCGTGGGGAGTAGCGTTGACGGGGAGCTGTTTTTT. The encoded protein is CSVVGSSVDGELFF.

The chain carries TRBV29-1 and TRBJ2-3; no reliable D call. Germline V gene sequence: CDR1 SQVTM, CDR2 ANQGSEA. The CDR3 loop spans 13 amino acids. Trimming took off 3 bases at V and 0 bases at J, with 7 bases between the two ends. The CDR3 DNA follows: TGCAGCGTTGACCTTCAGAGCACAGATACGCAGTATTTT. This codes for CSVDLQSTDTQYF.

The chain is built from TRBV2 and TRBJ1-6, with 11 bases fitting TRBD1. Per the germline V gene, CDR1 is SNHLY and CDR2 is FYNNEI. This CDR3 comprises 14 residues. Trimming cost V 7 bases and J 7 bases; bases outside gene matches: 3. The CDR3 is CASMGQGGNSPLHF. The CDR3, as DNA: TGTGCCAGCATGGGACAGGGGGGGAATTCACCCCTCCACTTT.

V and J are TRBV4-1 and TRBJ2-2; tentatively, D is TRBD2 (5 bases). The CDR3 is 16 residues long. Germline V gene sequence: CDR1 MGHRA, CDR2 YSYEKL. The germline V and J ends were trimmed by 2 bases and 0 bases, with 10 bases remaining between them. CDR3 in amino acids: CASSQQDWTNTGELFF. Written as DNA, the CDR3 is TGCGCCAGCAGCCAACAGGACTGGACGAACACCGGGGAGCTGTTTTTT.

The chain joins TRBV5-1 to TRBJ2-1; TRBD2 agrees at 11 bases. Trimming took 3 bases from V and 3 from J; bases not matched to a gene: 2. The CDR3 covers 15 residues. CDR1 is SGHRS, CDR2 YFSETQ, per germline. CDR3 protein: CASSSTSGGYNEQFF. The CDR3 nucleotides are TGCGCCAGCAGCTCTACTAGCGGGGGCTACAATGAGCAGTTCTTC.

This clone has only one observation. This sequence joins TRBV4-2 and TRBJ2-3; 10 positions agree with TRBD2. Germline V gives CDR1 LGHNA, CDR2 YNFKEQ. The CDR3 sequence is 21 residues long. With 0 bases clipped from V and 0 bases from J, the junction kept 15 bases outside the gene matches. CDR3 coding DNA: TGTGCCAGCAGCCAAGATTGGGCTAGCGGGAGCTTAGTATCTAGCACAGATACGCAGTATTTT. As protein: CASSQDWASGSLVSSTDTQYF.